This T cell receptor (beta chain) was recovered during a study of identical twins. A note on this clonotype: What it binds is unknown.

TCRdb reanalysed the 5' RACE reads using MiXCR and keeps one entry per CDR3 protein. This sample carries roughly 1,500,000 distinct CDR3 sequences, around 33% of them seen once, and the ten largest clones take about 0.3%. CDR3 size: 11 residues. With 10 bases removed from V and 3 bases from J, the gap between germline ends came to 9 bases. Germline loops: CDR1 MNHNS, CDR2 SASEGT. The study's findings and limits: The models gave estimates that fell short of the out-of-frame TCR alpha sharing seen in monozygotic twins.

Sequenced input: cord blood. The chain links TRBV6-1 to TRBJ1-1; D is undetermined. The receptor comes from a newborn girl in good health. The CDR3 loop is CATIQYTEAFF. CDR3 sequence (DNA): TGTGCCACAATTCAGTACACTGAAGCTTTCTTT.